This entry features one T cell receptor beta chain sequence. The data stem from a study of blood T cell repertoires in COVID-19. Across the study: Collection of acute and convalescent COVID-19 samples took place in the United States, Italy and Spain. Sources were T cells, B-cell-depleted T cells, or PBMCs; the material itself was cDNA or gDNA.

The V end lost 5 bases, the J end lost 3 bases, and 23 bases lay between the germline ends. The CDR3 has 18 amino acids. The V gene's germline CDR1 is LNHDA and CDR2 SQIVND (reference sequence). Per the original methods: Estimates of nucleated cell counts were drawn from the amplification of reference gene primers. The repertoire was sequenced with immunoSEQ multiplex PCR; TCRdb's copy has only in-frame clones and lacks some. Clone size and V and J calls were adopted from that table, with D and trimming inferred from the DNA. The sample records 400,000 to 450,000 clones, 70% to 90% being singletons. Enrollment of patients from Seattle took place during active infection, with longitudinal follow-up.

The rearrangement links TRBV19 to TRBJ1-5; D gene unclear. The sequencing input was peripheral blood. The TCR originated in a woman aged 40-49 years with COVID-19, enrolled during active disease. CDR3 sequence reads: CASSSQPVSIPSNQPQHF. CDR3 sequence (DNA): TGTGCCAGTAGTTCACAGCCCGTATCTATCCCCTCCAATCAGCCCCAGCATTTT.